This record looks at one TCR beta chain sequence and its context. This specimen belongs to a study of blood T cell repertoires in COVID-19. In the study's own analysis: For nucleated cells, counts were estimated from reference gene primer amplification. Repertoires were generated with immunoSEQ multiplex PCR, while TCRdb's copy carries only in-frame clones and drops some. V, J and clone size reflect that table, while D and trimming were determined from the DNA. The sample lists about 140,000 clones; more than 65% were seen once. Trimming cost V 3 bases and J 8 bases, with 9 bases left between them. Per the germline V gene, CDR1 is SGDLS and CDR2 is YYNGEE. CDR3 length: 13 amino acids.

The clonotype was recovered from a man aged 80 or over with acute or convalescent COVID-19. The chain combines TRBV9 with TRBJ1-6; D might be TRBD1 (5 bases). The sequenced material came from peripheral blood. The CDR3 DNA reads TGTGCCAGCAGCGCCCGGGGGGATTCACCCCTCCACTTT. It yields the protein CASSARGDSPLHF.